This T cell receptor (beta chain) was found in a study of T cell clones after liver transplantation. Study overall: Apart from a few HCV-positive recipients, transplants were for non-autoimmune, non-viral reasons.

Germline V CDR1 and CDR2: SNHLY, FYNNEI. The CDR3 loop spans 19 amino acids. Trimming took 8 bases from V and 0 from J; bases not matched to a gene: 13. Study results and limitations: In 5 of 8 subjects, circulating graft-donor-reactive CD4 TCRbeta sequences fell significantly after transplant.

Repertoires were generated with immunoSEQ multiplex PCR, while TCRdb's copy carries only in-frame clones and drops some. Of 50,000 or so clones in the sample, about 69% were seen once. As concerns this clone: No antigen is known for it.

Sequenced material: CD4+ T cells from blood, taken less than 70 months after liver transplant. The rearrangement joins TRBV2 to TRBJ2-7; the match to TRBD2 covers 16 bases. The sequence came from a human patient who received a liver transplant. The graft donor may have given rise to some T cells. CDR3 loop: CASLLPGLAGGRSSYEQYF. The CDR3 bases are TGTGCCAGCCTTCTTCCGGGACTAGCGGGGGGGAGGTCCTCCTACGAGCAGTACTTC.